One and the same sample provided the 28 T cell receptor beta chains below, sequenced in a study of T cells after yellow fever vaccination. TCRdb re-analysed the 5' RACE reads in MiXCR, keeping a single row per CDR3 protein. The sample shows about 130,000 distinct CDR3 sequences, 6.5% to 8% of them seen only once. Sample: CD4+ T cells sorted from PBMCs, taken approximately 11 days after the first yellow fever vaccination. These receptors all stem from a man aged 18 to 35 who received the YFV17D yellow fever vaccine.

There are many counts of this clonotype. The V call is TRBV5-6, the J call TRBJ2-2; 13 bases are a match to TRBD2. The CDR3 runs 16 residues. V dropped 4 bases and J dropped 5; count of bases not matched to a gene: 5. Germline CDR1 and CDR2: SGHDT and YYEEEE. CDR3 nucleotide sequence: TGTGCCAGCAGCCCGCTGACTAGCGGGGGGACCGGGGAGCTGTTTTTT. It translates to CASSPLTSGGTGELFF.

The CDR3 DNA reads TGTGCCAGCAAAAAACAAACAGCTAACTATGGCTACACCTTC. It codes for CASKKQTANYGYTF. This rearrangement joins TRBV27 to TRBJ1-2; D ambiguous. CDR1 and CDR2 from the germline V gene are MNHEY and SMNVEV (reference sequence). CDR3 length: 14 residues. Trimming left V 7 bases short and J 0 bases short, with 12 bases between.

There are many counts of this clonotype. This chain links TRBV9 with TRBJ2-7, with D possibly TRBD1 on 5 matching bases. CDR3 length equals 14 residues. Germline CDR1 and CDR2: SGDLS and YYNGEE. Trimming pared 1 base from V and 2 bases from J, leaving 10 bases between. CDR3 amino acids: CASSVQGVPYEQYF. DNA for the CDR3: TGTGCCAGCAGCGTACAGGGTGTTCCCTACGAGCAGTACTTC.

This clonotype was found a few times. V is TRBV11-3 and J is TRBJ1-2; maybe TRBD1 (6 bases). CDR1 is SGHNT, CDR2 YENEEA, per germline. The CDR3 is 18 residues long. V gave up 4 bases and J gave up 0 bases, with 21 bases separating them. DNA for the CDR3: TGTGCCAGCAGCTCAAAAGCGGGAGGGGGTCTCTCTAACTATGGCTACACCTTC. The encoded protein is CASSSKAGGGLSNYGYTF.

This clonotype was seen a handful of times. J is TRBJ2-3 and V is TRBV4-2, with D possibly matching TRBD1 (6 bases). This CDR3 region has 14 residues. CDR1 LGHNA and CDR2 YNFKEQ come from the germline V gene. V lost 1 base, J lost 5 bases, and 10 bases lay in between. CDR3 nucleotides: TGTGCCAGCAGCCAAGGGGGGCCGGGAGATACGCAGTATTTT. Protein sequence: CASSQGGPGDTQYF.

With regard to this clonotype: A much larger clone differs by one base, so this may be a read error. The V call is TRBV7-2, the J call TRBJ1-2; possible D gene TRBD1, 5 bases. The length of the CDR3 is 15 residues. Trimming left V 5 bases short and J 3 bases short, with 16 bases between. Germline lookup yields CDR1 SGHTA and CDR2 FQGNSA. The DNA of the CDR3 is TGTGCCAGCAGCATGCGGGGGGTAGTCGACTATGGCTACACCTTC. Translating it yields CASSMRGVVDYGYTF.

This clonotype came up many times. V gene TRBV7-2 combines with J gene TRBJ1-2; weak D call: TRBD1 (5 bases). V was cut by 0 bases and J by 1 base, with 15 bases left in between. The length of the CDR3 is 17 residues. In germline, CDR1 is SGHTA, CDR2 FQGNSA. The CDR3 region has the DNA TGTGCCAGCAGCTTAGCCGCAGGGAAATACATTAACTATGGCTACACCTTC. Its translation is CASSLAAGKYINYGYTF.

This clonotype was found many times. CDR3 region: CASSRQDRETQYF. The DNA for the CDR3 is TGTGCCAGCAGTCGACAGGACAGGGAGACCCAGTACTTC. This sequence joins TRBV12-3 or TRBV12-4 and TRBJ2-5; 7 positions match TRBD1. This CDR3 comprises 13 residues. V was clipped by 5 bases and J by 5 bases; unmatched bases: 5.

In this sample, this clonotype turned up many times. DNA for the CDR3: TGTGCCAGCAGCGTAGGGGTCGGCTACAATGAGCAGTTCTTC. Protein sequence: CASSVGVGYNEQFF. This chain uses TRBV7-2 with TRBJ2-1; possible D gene TRBD1, 5 bases. Trimming took 5 bases from V and 3 from J, leaving 11 bases between them. This CDR3 comprises 14 residues. Germline V CDR1 and CDR2: SGHTA, FQGNSA.

This clonotype has ten or more counts. This sequence joins TRBV4-1 and TRBJ1-5; 7 nucleotides match TRBD1. The CDR3 consists of 16 residues. The germline CDR1 and CDR2 sequences are MGHRA and YSYEKL. The junction had 10 bases not matched to a gene; V was cut back by 3 bases and J by 5 bases. The DNA for the CDR3 is TGCGCCAGCAGCCAGGAGCCGGGACAGCAGTATCAGCCCCAGCATTTT. Protein: CASSQEPGQQYQPQHF.

This clonotype was detected many times. This chain connects TRBV4-2 to TRBJ2-3, with D unresolved. CDR3 size: 12 residues. Germline-derived CDR1 and CDR2 are LGHNA and YNFKEQ. V was trimmed by 0 bases and J by 3 bases, leaving 1 base between them. In DNA form, the CDR3 reads TGTGCCAGCAGCCAAGAGACAGATACGCAGTATTTT. This encodes CASSQETDTQYF.

This clonotype was counted ten times or more. The V and J genes are TRBV6-2 or TRBV6-3 and TRBJ2-5, with 9 nucleotides matching TRBD2. J was trimmed by 8 bases and V by 7 bases; bases with no gene match: 8. CDR1 MNHEY and CDR2 SVGEGT come from the germline V gene. The CDR3 is 13 residues long. Here the CDR3 DNA reads TGTGCCAGCACCTCGACTAGCGGACTTACCCAGTACTTC. Translating it yields CASTSTSGLTQYF.

This clonotype was detected only a few times. V is TRBV2 and J is TRBJ2-7; the D gene is possibly TRBD1 (5 bases). The germline V gene has CDR1 SNHLY and CDR2 FYNNEI. This CDR3 is built from 16 residues. The V gene lost 3 bases and the J gene lost 4 bases, with 19 bases spanning the gap. DNA of the CDR3: TGTGCCAGCAGTGAGGGGCTGAATAACTTCGTTTACGAGCAGTACGTC. It translates to CASSEGLNNFVYEQYV.

The chain combines TRBV19 with TRBJ2-1; the D gene is possibly TRBD1 (5 bases). Trimming took 7 bases from V and 4 from J, leaving 14 bases between them. CDR1 and CDR2 (germline): LNHDA, SQIVND (reference sequence). The CDR3 covers 14 residues. CDR3 bases: TGTGCCAGTACCCCTCCCCAGGGATACAATGAGCAGTTCTTC. It codes for CASTPPQGYNEQFF.

This clonotype was seen at least ten times. The gene calls are TRBV5-4 and TRBJ1-4, with D uncertain. There are 13 residues in the CDR3. CDR1 is SGHNT and CDR2 is YYREEE in the germline V gene (reference sequence). V was cut by 4 bases and J by 6 bases, with 10 bases left in between. Here the CDR3 DNA reads TGTGCCAGCAGCCCCCGGGTAGATGAAAAACTGTTTTTT. Translated: CASSPRVDEKLFF.

On this clonotype itself: This may come from a read error, since a much larger clone is one base off. The rearrangement joins TRBV3-1 to TRBJ1-6; D is possibly TRBD1 (5 bases). CDR3 length: 15 residues. Germline assignment: CDR1 LGHDT and CDR2 YNNKEL (reference sequence). Here the CDR3 reads CACSQAPQANSPLHF. Here the CDR3 DNA reads TGTGCCTGCAGCCAAGCGCCACAGGCTAATTCACCCCTCCACTTT.

This clonotype was counted ten times or more. J is TRBJ2-5 and V is TRBV12-3 or TRBV12-4; possibly TRBD1 for D (5 bases). The CDR3 contains 14 residues. V was trimmed by 2 bases and J by 2 bases, leaving 9 bases between them. This CDR3 reads CASSLSRVQETQYF. Here the CDR3 DNA reads TGTGCCAGCAGTTTAAGCAGGGTTCAAGAGACCCAGTACTTC.

Only a few counts were recorded for this clonotype. This chain connects TRBV5-1 to TRBJ1-1; a possible D gene is TRBD1 (6 bases). The V and J ends lost 5 bases and 5 bases respectively, with 19 bases between them. Germline loops: CDR1 SGHRS, CDR2 YFSETQ. This CDR3 comprises 15 residues. In DNA form, the CDR3 reads TGCGCCAGCAGGAAGACAGGAGGGATAGAAACTGAAGCTTTCTTT. This translates into CASRKTGGIETEAFF.

With respect to this clonotype: A read error is possible here, since a much larger clone lies one base away. The chain is built from TRBV27 and TRBJ1-1; maybe TRBD1 (6 bases). This CDR3 region has 17 residues. Germline V gene data show CDR1 as MNHEY and CDR2 as SMNVEV (reference sequence). CDR3 protein: CPSSPYLQGPGGVEAFF. CDR3 sequence (DNA): TGTCCCAGCAGTCCCTATTTACAGGGCCCTGGGGGGGTTGAAGCTTTCTTT.

In its sample, this clonotype was seen a few times. V and J are TRBV4-3 and TRBJ1-2, with D possibly TRBD1 on 6 matching bases. The germline gives CDR1 LGHNA, CDR2 YSLEER. This CDR3 comprises 15 residues. V was trimmed by 1 base and J by 3 bases, leaving 12 bases between them. In nucleotides, the CDR3 is TGCGCCAGCAGCCAAGTGGGGAGGGGGGACTATGGCTACACCTTC. Encoded protein: CASSQVGRGDYGYTF.

This clonotype was found a few times. The V gene is TRBV4-3, the J gene TRBJ2-3; the match to TRBD2 covers 9 bases. V was pared by 4 bases and J by 5 bases, with 13 bases of the junction left unmatched. The CDR3 is 17 amino acids. Germline CDR1 is LGHNA and CDR2 is YSLEER. The CDR3: CASSLAGQRGAGDTQYF. The CDR3 DNA is TGCGCCAGCAGCCTTGCGGGGCAGCGGGGGGCGGGAGATACGCAGTATTTT.

This clonotype was counted at least ten times. V usage is TRBV14 and J usage is TRBJ2-4, with D maybe TRBD2 (6 bases). The CDR3 sequence is 18 residues long. The germline gives CDR1 SGHDN, CDR2 FVKESK. Trimming left V 0 bases short and J 0 bases short, with 15 bases between. CDR3 loop: CASSQDPASERAKNIQYF. The CDR3 DNA follows: TGTGCCAGCAGCCAAGATCCGGCTAGCGAAAGAGCCAAAAACATTCAGTACTTC.

This clonotype occurred many times. The chain couples TRBV27 to TRBJ2-3, with D perhaps TRBD1 or TRBD2 (5 bases each). The germline gives CDR1 MNHEY, CDR2 SMNVEV (reference sequence). This CDR3 has 18 residues. V lost 8 bases and J 1 base, leaving 25 bases between the germline ends. The CDR3 protein is CASASPRRGVWGTDTQYF. The CDR3 region has the DNA TGTGCCAGCGCTTCCCCCAGGCGAGGGGTCTGGGGCACAGATACGCAGTATTTT.

A remark on this clonotype: One base away lies a much larger clone, so this may be a sequencing read error. The chain is built from TRBV20-1 and TRBJ1-5, with TRBD1 matching 10 bases. The germline gives CDR1 DFQATT, CDR2 SNEGSKA (reference sequence). This CDR3 is built from 13 residues. CDR3 bases: TGCTGTGCTATGGGACAGGGGAATCAGCCCCAGCATTTT. This encodes CCAMGQGNQPQHF.

In regard to this clonotype: This may stem from a read error, because a much larger clone lies one nucleotide away. The gene calls are TRBV10-3 and TRBJ1-5; 8 bases agree with TRBD1. This CDR3 comprises 13 residues. Per germline, CDR1 ENHRY and CDR2 SYGVKD. The CDR3 here is CAISSGGGQPQRF. In nucleotides, the CDR3 is TGTGCCATCAGTTCAGGGGGCGGTCAGCCCCAGCGTTTT.

This clonotype was counted between two and nine times. The gene calls are TRBV5-6 and TRBJ2-2, with 8 bases lining up with TRBD1. V lost 7 bases, J lost 1 base, and 9 bases stayed unmatched. The CDR3 covers 16 residues. Looked up from germline, CDR1 is SGHDT and CDR2 is YYEEEE. In DNA form, the CDR3 reads TGTGCCAGCCGATACTCCGGGACAGGGAACACCGGGGAGCTGTTTTTT. Translating it yields CASRYSGTGNTGELFF.

This clonotype has a count of ten or more. V usage is TRBV19 and J usage is TRBJ2-5; TRBD2 agrees at 8 bases. The CDR3 has 14 amino acids. The germline V gene encodes CDR1 LNHDA and CDR2 SQIVND (reference sequence). The ends lost 5 bases at V and 7 bases at J; junction bases unmatched: 9. CDR3 in amino acids: CASSATGLEGTQYF. CDR3 sequence (DNA): TGTGCCAGTAGTGCGACGGGACTAGAGGGGACCCAGTACTTC.

This clonotype came up many times. The chain is built from TRBV7-8 and TRBJ1-1, with a tentative D call TRBD1 (6 bases). Trimming took off 0 bases at V and 4 bases at J, with 18 bases between the two ends. Germline V gives CDR1 SGHVS, CDR2 FQNEAQ. The CDR3 totals 17 residues. In DNA, the CDR3 is TGTGCCAGCAGCTTAGCAATTTTAGGTCGCAGGGGCACTGAAGCTTTCTTT. Translated: CASSLAILGRRGTEAFF. Full variable domain (remainder filled in from reference TRBV7-8 and TRBJ1-1): GAGVSQSPRYKVAKRGQDVALRCDPISGHVSLFWYQQALGQGPEFLTYFQNEAQLDKSGLPSDRFFAERPEGSVSTLKIQRTQQEDSAVYLCASSLAILGRRGTEAFFGQGTRLTVV.